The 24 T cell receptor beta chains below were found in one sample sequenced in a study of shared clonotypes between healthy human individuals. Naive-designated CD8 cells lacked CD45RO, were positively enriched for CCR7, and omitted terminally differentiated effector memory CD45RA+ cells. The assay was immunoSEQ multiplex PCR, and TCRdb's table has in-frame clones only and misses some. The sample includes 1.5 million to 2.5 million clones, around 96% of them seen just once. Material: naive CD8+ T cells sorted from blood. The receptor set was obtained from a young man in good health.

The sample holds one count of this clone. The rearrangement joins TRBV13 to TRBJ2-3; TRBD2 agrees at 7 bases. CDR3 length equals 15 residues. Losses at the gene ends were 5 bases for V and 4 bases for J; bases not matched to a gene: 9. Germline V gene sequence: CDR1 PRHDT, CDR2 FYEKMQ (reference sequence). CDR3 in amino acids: CASSPESGVADTQYF. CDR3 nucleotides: TGTGCCAGCAGCCCAGAGAGCGGGGTCGCAGATACGCAGTATTTT.

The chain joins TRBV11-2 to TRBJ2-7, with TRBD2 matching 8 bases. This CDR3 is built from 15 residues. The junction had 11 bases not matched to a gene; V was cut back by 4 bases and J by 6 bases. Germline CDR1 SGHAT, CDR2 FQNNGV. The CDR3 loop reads CASSWALGLAPEQYF. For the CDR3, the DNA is TGTGCCAGCAGCTGGGCTTTAGGACTAGCTCCCGAGCAGTACTTC.

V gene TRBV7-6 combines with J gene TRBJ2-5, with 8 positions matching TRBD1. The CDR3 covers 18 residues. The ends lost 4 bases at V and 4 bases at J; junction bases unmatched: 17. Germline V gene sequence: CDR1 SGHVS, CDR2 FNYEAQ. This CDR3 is CASSSRLLDRAHLETQYF. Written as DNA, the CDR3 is TGTGCCAGCAGCTCGAGACTCCTGGACAGGGCGCACTTAGAGACCCAGTACTTC. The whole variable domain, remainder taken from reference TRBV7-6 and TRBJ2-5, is GAGVSQSPRYKVTKRGQDVALRCDPISGHVSLYWYRQALGQGPEFLTYFNYEAQQDKSGLPNDRFSAERPEGSISTLTIQRTEQRDSAMYRCASSSRLLDRAHLETQYFGPGTRLLVL.

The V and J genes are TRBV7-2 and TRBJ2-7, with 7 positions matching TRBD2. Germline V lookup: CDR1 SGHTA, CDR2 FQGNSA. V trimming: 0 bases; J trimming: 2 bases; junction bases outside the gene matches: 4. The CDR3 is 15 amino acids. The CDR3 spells CASSLARLAAYEQYF. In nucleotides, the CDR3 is TGTGCCAGCAGCTTAGCGAGGCTAGCGGCCTACGAGCAGTACTTC. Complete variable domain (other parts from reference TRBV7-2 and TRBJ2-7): GAGVSQSPSNKVTEKGKDVELRCDPISGHTALYWYRQSLGQGLEFLIYFQGNSAPDKSGLPSDRFSAERTGGSVSTLTIQRTQQEDSAVYLCASSLARLAAYEQYFGPGTRLTVT.

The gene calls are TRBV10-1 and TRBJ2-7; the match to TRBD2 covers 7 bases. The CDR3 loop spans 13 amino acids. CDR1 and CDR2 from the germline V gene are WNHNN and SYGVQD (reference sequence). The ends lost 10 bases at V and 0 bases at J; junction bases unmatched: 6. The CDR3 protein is CATQAGTSYEQYF. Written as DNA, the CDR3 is TGCGCCACCCAAGCGGGAACCTCCTACGAGCAGTACTTC.

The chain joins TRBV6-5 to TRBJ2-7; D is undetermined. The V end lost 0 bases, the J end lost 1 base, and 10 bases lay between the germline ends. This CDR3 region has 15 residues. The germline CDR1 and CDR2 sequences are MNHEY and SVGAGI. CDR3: CASSYSSDTSYEQYF. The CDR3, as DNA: TGTGCCAGCAGTTACTCCTCAGACACTTCCTACGAGCAGTACTTC.

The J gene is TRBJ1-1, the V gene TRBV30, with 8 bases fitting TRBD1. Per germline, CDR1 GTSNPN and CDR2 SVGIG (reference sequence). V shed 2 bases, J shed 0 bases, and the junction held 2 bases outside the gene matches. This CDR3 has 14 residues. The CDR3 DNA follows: TGTGCCTGGAGTCCGACAGGGGTGAACACTGAAGCTTTCTTT. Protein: CAWSPTGVNTEAFF.

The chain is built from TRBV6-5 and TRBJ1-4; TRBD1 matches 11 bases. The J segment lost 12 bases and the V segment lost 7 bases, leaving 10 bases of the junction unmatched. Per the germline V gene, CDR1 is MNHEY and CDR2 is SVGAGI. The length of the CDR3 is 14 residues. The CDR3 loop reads CASTGQGAQGELFF. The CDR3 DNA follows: TGTGCCAGCACCGGACAGGGGGCCCAAGGGGAACTGTTTTTT.

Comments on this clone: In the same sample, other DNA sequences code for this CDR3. The CDR3 reads CASSFSGLAGAGELFF. As DNA, the CDR3 is TGTGCCAGCAGCTTTTCGGGACTAGCGGGAGCCGGGGAGCTGTTTTTT. This chain links TRBV7-9 with TRBJ2-2; 14 bases are a match to TRBD2. Trimming at V came to 3 bases and at J to 6 bases, leaving 3 bases not matched to a gene. The CDR3 has 16 amino acids. CDR1 and CDR2 from the germline V gene are SEHNR and FQNEAQ (reference sequence).

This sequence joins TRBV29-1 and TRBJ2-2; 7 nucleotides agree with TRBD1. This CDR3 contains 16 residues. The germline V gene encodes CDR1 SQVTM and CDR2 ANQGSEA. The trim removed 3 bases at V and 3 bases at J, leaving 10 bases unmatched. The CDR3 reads CSVESFDRVHTGELFF. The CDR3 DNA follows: TGCAGCGTTGAGAGCTTCGACAGGGTGCACACCGGGGAGCTGTTTTTT.

CDR3 DNA sequence: TGCGCCAGCAGCTCCGGACAGGGCCGAGAGACCCAGTACTTC. Translating gives CASSSGQGRETQYF. The J gene is TRBJ2-5, the V gene TRBV4-1, with TRBD1 identical over 8 bases. Trimming removed 5 bases from V and 4 bases from J; junction bases left unmatched: 6. The V gene's germline CDR1 is MGHRA and CDR2 YSYEKL. The length of the CDR3 is 14 residues.

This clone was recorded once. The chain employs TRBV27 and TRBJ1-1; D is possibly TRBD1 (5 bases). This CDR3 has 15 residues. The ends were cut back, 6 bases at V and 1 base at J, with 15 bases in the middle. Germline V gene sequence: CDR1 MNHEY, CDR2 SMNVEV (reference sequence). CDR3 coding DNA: TGTGCCAGCAGCTCGGGTCCAGGGACGAACACTGAAGCTTTCTTT. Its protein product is CASSSGPGTNTEAFF.

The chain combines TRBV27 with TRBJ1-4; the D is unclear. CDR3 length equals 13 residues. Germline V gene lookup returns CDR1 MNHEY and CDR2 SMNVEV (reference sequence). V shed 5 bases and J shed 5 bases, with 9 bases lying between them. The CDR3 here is CASSLTGNEKLFF. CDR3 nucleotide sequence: TGTGCCAGCAGTCTGACGGGGAATGAAAAACTGTTTTTT.

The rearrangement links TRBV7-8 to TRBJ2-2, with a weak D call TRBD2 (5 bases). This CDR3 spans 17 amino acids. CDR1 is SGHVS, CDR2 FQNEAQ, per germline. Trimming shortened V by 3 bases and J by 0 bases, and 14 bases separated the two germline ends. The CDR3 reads CASSFPGLSTNTGELFF. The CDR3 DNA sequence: TGTGCCAGCAGCTTCCCAGGACTTTCCACGAACACCGGGGAGCTGTTTTTT. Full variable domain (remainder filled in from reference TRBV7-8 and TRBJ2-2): GAGVSQSPRYKVAKRGQDVALRCDPISGHVSLFWYQQALGQGPEFLTYFQNEAQLDKSGLPSDRFFAERPEGSVSTLKIQRTQQEDSAVYLCASSFPGLSTNTGELFFGEGSRLTVL.

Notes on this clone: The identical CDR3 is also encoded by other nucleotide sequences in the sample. This chain's CDR3 is CASSLTGALTEAFF. CDR3 nucleotide sequence: TGTGCCAGCAGTTTGACAGGGGCCCTCACTGAAGCTTTCTTT. The chain joins TRBV27 to TRBJ1-1; 8 nucleotides align to TRBD1. The J segment lost 4 bases and the V segment lost 3 bases, leaving 4 bases of the junction unmatched. CDR3 size: 14 residues. Looked up from germline, CDR1 is MNHEY and CDR2 is SMNVEV (reference sequence).

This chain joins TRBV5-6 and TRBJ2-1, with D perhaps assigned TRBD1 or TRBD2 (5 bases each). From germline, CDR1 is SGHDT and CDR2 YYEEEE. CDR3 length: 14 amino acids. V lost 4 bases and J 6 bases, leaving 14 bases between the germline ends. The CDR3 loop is CASSNTGTTNEQFF. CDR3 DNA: TGTGCCAGCAGCAATACCGGGACGACCAATGAGCAGTTCTTC. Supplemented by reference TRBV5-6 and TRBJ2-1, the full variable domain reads DAGVTQSPTHLIKTRGQQVTLRCSPKSGHDTVSWYQQALGQGPQFIFQYYEEEERQRGNFPDRFSGHQFPNYSSELNVNALLLGDSALYLCASSNTGTTNEQFFGPGTRLTVL.

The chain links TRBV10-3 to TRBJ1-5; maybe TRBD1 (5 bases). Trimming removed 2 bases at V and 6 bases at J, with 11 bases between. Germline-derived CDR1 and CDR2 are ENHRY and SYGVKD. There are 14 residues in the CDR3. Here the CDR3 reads CAISEDGAGQPQHF. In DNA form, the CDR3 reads TGTGCCATCAGTGAGGATGGGGCGGGTCAGCCCCAGCATTTT.

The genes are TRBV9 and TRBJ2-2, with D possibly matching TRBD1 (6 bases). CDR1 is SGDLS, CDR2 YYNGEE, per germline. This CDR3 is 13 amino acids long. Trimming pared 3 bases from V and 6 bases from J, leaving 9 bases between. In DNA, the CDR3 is TGTGCCAGCAGCGAGGGGGATCCCGGGGAGCTGTTTTTT. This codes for CASSEGDPGELFF.

The CDR3, as DNA: TGTGCCAGCAGCTTAGTGCAGGGCGATTGGCCTTACGAGCAGTACTTC. This codes for CASSLVQGDWPYEQYF. This chain uses TRBV7-8 with TRBJ2-7; perhaps TRBD1 as D (5 bases). Germline CDR1 and CDR2: SGHVS and FQNEAQ. Trimming took off 1 base at V and 4 bases at J, with 17 bases between the two ends. The CDR3 spans 16 residues. The full variable domain, in which reference TRBV7-8 and TRBJ2-7 provide the parts outside the CDR3, is GAGVSQSPRYKVAKRGQDVALRCDPISGHVSLFWYQQALGQGPEFLTYFQNEAQLDKSGLPSDRFFAERPEGSVSTLKIQRTQQEDSAVYLCASSLVQGDWPYEQYFGPGTRLTVT.

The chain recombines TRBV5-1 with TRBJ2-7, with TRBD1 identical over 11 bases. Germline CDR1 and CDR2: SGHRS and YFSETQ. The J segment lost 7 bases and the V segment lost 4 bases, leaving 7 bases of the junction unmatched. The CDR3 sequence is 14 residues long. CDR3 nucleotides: TGCGCCAGCAGCGCCCTGGACAGGGGGCAAGAGCAGTACTTC. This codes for CASSALDRGQEQYF.

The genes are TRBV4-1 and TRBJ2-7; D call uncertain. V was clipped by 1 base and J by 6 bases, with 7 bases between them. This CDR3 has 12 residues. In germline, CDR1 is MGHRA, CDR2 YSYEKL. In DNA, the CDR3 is TGCGCCAGCAGCCAAGGTTGGGGCGAGCAGTACTTC. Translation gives CASSQGWGEQYF.

Written as DNA, the CDR3 is TGTGCCAGCAGCTTAACCCCCAGCTACGAGCAGTACTTC. It codes for CASSLTPSYEQYF. The chain joins TRBV11-3 to TRBJ2-7; D is unresolved. V shed 2 bases and J shed 3 bases, with 8 bases lying between them. Per germline, CDR1 SGHNT and CDR2 YENEEA. There are 13 residues in the CDR3.

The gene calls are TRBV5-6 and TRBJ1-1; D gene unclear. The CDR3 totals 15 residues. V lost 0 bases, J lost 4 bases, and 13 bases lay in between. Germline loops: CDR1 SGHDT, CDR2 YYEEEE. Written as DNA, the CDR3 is TGTGCCAGCAGCTTGGAGGTGAACCCAGCCACTGAAGCTTTCTTT. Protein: CASSLEVNPATEAFF.

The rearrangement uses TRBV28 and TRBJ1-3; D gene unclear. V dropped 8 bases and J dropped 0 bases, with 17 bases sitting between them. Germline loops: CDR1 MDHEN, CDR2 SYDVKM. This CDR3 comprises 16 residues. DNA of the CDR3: TGTGCCAGCTCAACGCCGACCACATTCTCTGGAAACACCATATATTTT. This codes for CASSTPTTFSGNTIYF.